The clone carrying this T cell receptor (beta chain) was observed many times. The antigen remains undetermined. The CDR3 length is 15 residues. Per the germline V gene, CDR1 is GTSNPN and CDR2 is SVGIG (reference sequence). Trimming pared 1 base from V and 2 bases from J, leaving 14 bases between. The data are from a study of T cells in Graves' hyperthyroidism and ophthalmopathy. Study-wide points: Within blood appeared most thyroid clonotypes that had expanded above 0.001. Model output signaled ophthalmopathy a median roughly six months ahead of onset.

Diagnoses were established using clinical symptoms, serum thyroxine and TRAb, thyroid ultrasound and orbital computed tomography. The PBMCs were sourced from fresh peripheral blood (about 9.6 ml). The investigators amplified TCR beta CDR3 regions from RNA transcripts. Carried out on the TCR CDR3, a first-round RT-PCR used the HTBI primer set. TCRdb called the multiplex PCR reads again in MiXCR, with one record for every CDR3 protein. Here the sample spans 450,000 to 650,000 distinct CDR3 sequences, 17% being singletons. Sequenced input: blood. The gene calls are TRBV30 and TRBJ1-2; D unresolved. The TCR sequence derives from a woman under 30 with Graves' ophthalmopathy. The CDR3 region is CAWSARASGNYGYTF. The CDR3 bases are TGTGCCTGGAGTGCACGGGCGTCGGGGAACTATGGCTACACCTTC.